The subject of this entry is one TCR beta chain. The source of the sample is a study of blood T cell repertoires in COVID-19. As for the study in general: Collection of acute and convalescent COVID-19 samples took place in the United States, Italy and Spain. T cells, B-cell-depleted T cells, or PBMCs provided the cDNA or gDNA that served as material.

Source study methods: It was from reference gene primer amplification that nucleated cell counts were estimated. Assay: immunoSEQ multiplex PCR; the TCRdb copy retains only in-frame clones and omits some. V and J calls and clone size come straight from that table; D and trimming were deduced from the DNA. In the table there are some 150,000 clones, roughly 80% of which are singletons. The sequenced sample consisted of peripheral blood. This receptor was obtained from a man aged 45-65 years with active or convalescent COVID-19.

CDR3 residues: CASSESWQGANGYTF. The CDR3 region has the DNA TGTGCCAGCAGTGAATCTTGGCAGGGGGCTAATGGCTACACCTTC. V is TRBV25-1 and J is TRBJ1-2, with 8 bases identical to TRBD1. Trimming took 1 base from V and 6 from J; bases not matched to a gene: 7. Germline lookup yields CDR1 MGHDK and CDR2 SYGVNS. The CDR3 contains 15 residues.